These 23 T cell receptor beta chains originate from one sample sequenced in a study of blood T cell repertoires in COVID-19. Only in-frame clones appear in the TCRdb table, and some are missing; sequencing was by immunoSEQ multiplex PCR. The sample carries about 200,000 clones, about 85% recorded once. Sequenced material: peripheral blood. The origin of the receptors is a woman of 80 years or more with acute or convalescent COVID-19.

The chain is built from TRBV28 and TRBJ2-5, with TRBD2 matching 10 bases. The V and J ends lost 10 bases and 0 bases, in that order; junction bases with no gene match: 5. The CDR3 runs 14 residues. Germline V gene lookup returns CDR1 MDHEN and CDR2 SYDVKM. CDR3 sequence reads: CATTLAGHQETQYF. Written as DNA, the CDR3 is TGTGCCACGACACTAGCGGGACACCAAGAGACCCAGTACTTC.

The rearrangement uses TRBV29-1 and TRBJ2-2; TRBD2 agrees at 9 bases. The length of the CDR3 is 15 residues. Germline V gene data show CDR1 as SQVTM and CDR2 as ANQGSEA. The junction had 7 bases not matched to a gene; V was cut back by 4 bases and J by 4 bases. CDR3 DNA: TGCAGCGTTGCGGCTAGCGGGGCGCCCACCGGGGAGCTGTTTTTT. This gives the protein CSVAASGAPTGELFF.

This clone was observed a handful of times. This chain links TRBV12-5 with TRBJ2-3, with D perhaps TRBD1 (6 bases). CDR3 length equals 12 residues. Germline lookup yields CDR1 LGHNT and CDR2 FRNRAP. The V end lost 7 bases, the J end lost 6 bases, and 11 bases lay between the germline ends. This CDR3 is CASAFQGDTQYF. CDR3 nucleotides: TGTGCTAGTGCCTTCCAGGGGGATACGCAGTATTTT.

A single count supports this clone. This rearrangement joins TRBV19 to TRBJ2-1; D is possibly TRBD2 (5 bases). Germline values: CDR1 LNHDA, CDR2 SQIVND (reference sequence). V dropped 7 bases and J dropped 2 bases, with 9 bases sitting between them. The CDR3 runs to 13 residues. The CDR3 coding sequence is TGTGCCAGTAAGTCCGGGACCTACAATGAGCAGTTCTTC. Translating gives CASKSGTYNEQFF.

This rearrangement joins TRBV10-2 to TRBJ2-7; 9 nucleotides match TRBD2. Trimming cost V 0 bases and J 2 bases; bases outside gene matches: 5. The V gene's germline CDR1 is WSHSY and CDR2 SAAADI. The CDR3 consists of 16 residues. The CDR3 is CASSESPSGVTYEQYF. The CDR3 DNA sequence: TGCGCCAGCAGTGAGTCCCCTAGCGGGGTAACCTACGAGCAGTACTTC.

The V and J genes are TRBV6-5 and TRBJ2-2; D uncertain. This CDR3 is 13 amino acids long. Trimming shortened V by 9 bases and J by 4 bases, and 12 bases separated the two germline ends. The germline CDR1 and CDR2 sequences are MNHEY and SVGAGI. CDR3 loop: CASGRVGTGELFF. As DNA, the CDR3 is TGTGCCAGTGGGCGCGTCGGCACCGGGGAGCTGTTTTTT.

This chain joins TRBV4-2 and TRBJ1-1, with 9 nucleotides matching TRBD1. The CDR3 consists of 20 residues. J lost 5 bases, V lost 1 base, and 20 bases had no gene match. Germline CDR1 LGHNA, CDR2 YNFKEQ. The chain's CDR3 is CASSQVGPSSGQGMGTEAFF. CDR3 in DNA: TGTGCCAGCAGCCAAGTGGGGCCAAGCTCCGGACAGGGGATGGGGACTGAAGCTTTCTTT.

The chain joins TRBV7-2 to TRBJ2-3, with 9 bases identical to TRBD2. This CDR3 comprises 16 residues. With 7 bases clipped from V and 2 bases from J, the junction kept 10 bases outside the gene matches. Germline CDR1 is SGHTA and CDR2 is FQGNSA. The CDR3 spells CASIRTPSGTTDTQYF. In DNA, the CDR3 is TGTGCCAGCATCCGAACGCCTAGCGGGACCACAGATACGCAGTATTTT. The full variable domain, in which reference TRBV7-2 and TRBJ2-3 provide the parts outside the CDR3, is GAGVSQSPSNKVTEKGKDVELRCDPISGHTALYWYRQSLGQGLEFLIYFQGNSAPDKSGLPSDRFSAERTGGSVSTLTIQRTQQEDSAVYLCASIRTPSGTTDTQYFGPGTRLTVL.

This chain connects TRBV12-3 or TRBV12-4 to TRBJ2-3; no reliable D call. This CDR3 has 11 residues. V lost 2 bases to trimming and J lost 6 bases, with 3 bases between them. This chain's CDR3 is CASSLLDTQYF. In DNA form, the CDR3 reads TGTGCCAGCAGTTTACTGGATACGCAGTATTTT.

The J gene is TRBJ1-2, the V gene TRBV6-5; 7 bases fit TRBD1. CDR3 length equals 14 residues. The ends lost 10 bases at V and 0 bases at J; junction bases unmatched: 8. Germline CDR1 and CDR2: MNHEY and SVGAGI. The CDR3 loop reads CATRQGSANYGYTF. The DNA for the CDR3 is TGTGCCACCCGACAGGGCTCAGCTAACTATGGCTACACCTTC.

The chain carries TRBV3-1 (or the pseudogene TRBV3-2) and TRBJ1-3; 8 nucleotides agree with TRBD1. The J segment lost 2 bases and the V segment lost 4 bases, leaving 1 base of the junction unmatched. The germline V gene encodes CDR1 LGHDT and CDR2 YNNKEL (reference sequence). The CDR3 sequence is 14 residues long. In DNA form, the CDR3 reads TGTGCCAGCAGCCCGACAGGGGCTGGAAACACCATATATTTT. Translating gives CASSPTGAGNTIYF.

The chain links TRBV5-1 to TRBJ2-2; 7 nucleotides line up with TRBD1. Germline CDR1 reads SGHRS; CDR2 reads YFSETQ. With 0 bases clipped from V and 3 bases from J, the junction kept 8 bases outside the gene matches. CDR3 length equals 17 residues. The CDR3 sequence: CASSLDPRGSDTGELFF. DNA for the CDR3: TGCGCCAGCAGCTTGGATCCCAGGGGGTCTGACACCGGGGAGCTGTTTTTT.

This clone has just a few counts. This sequence joins TRBV27 and TRBJ2-2; D may be TRBD2 (5 bases). The CDR3 has 17 residues. Trimming took 5 bases from V and 0 from J, leaving 16 bases between them. The germline V gene has CDR1 MNHEY and CDR2 SMNVEV (reference sequence). This CDR3 reads CASSHRRAETNTGELFF. The CDR3 DNA reads as TGTGCCAGCAGTCACCGTAGAGCGGAAACGAACACCGGGGAGCTGTTTTTT.

The sample holds one count of this clone. This sequence joins TRBV12-3 or TRBV12-4 and TRBJ1-1, with TRBD1 matching over 7 bases. The CDR3 runs to 13 residues. Trimming removed 3 bases from V and 4 bases from J; junction bases left unmatched: 2. CDR3 coding DNA: TGTGCCAGCAGTTTCAACAGGGGCACTGAAGCTTTCTTT. Residues: CASSFNRGTEAFF.

This chain uses TRBV18 with TRBJ1-6; tentatively, D is TRBD1 (5 bases). Deletions cut 2 bases from V and 5 bases from J, with 10 bases between. Per the germline V gene, CDR1 is KGHSH and CDR2 is LQKENI. This CDR3 is built from 15 residues. The CDR3 reads CASSPIPGNNSPLHF. The CDR3 DNA sequence: TGTGCCAGCTCACCAATACCAGGGAATAATTCACCCCTCCACTTT.

The V call is TRBV2, the J call TRBJ2-1; maybe TRBD2 (5 bases). The germline V and J ends were trimmed by 6 bases and 5 bases, with 14 bases remaining between them. Germline V CDR1 and CDR2: SNHLY, FYNNEI. The CDR3 covers 14 residues. The CDR3 bases are TGTGCCAGCAGGTACACCGGGAACCACAATGAGCAGTTCTTC. It is translated as CASRYTGNHNEQFF.

The rearrangement uses TRBV19 and TRBJ2-6; D is possibly TRBD1 (6 bases). The CDR3 has 17 residues. V gave up 1 base and J gave up 4 bases, with 14 bases separating them. Germline V CDR1 and CDR2: LNHDA, SQIVND (reference sequence). DNA for the CDR3: TGTGCCAGTAGTATAGTACTCCAGGGGAACGGGGCCAACGTCCTGACTTTC. This codes for CASSIVLQGNGANVLTF.

This clone was counted once. The CDR3 region has the DNA TGTGCCAGTAGTCCAGAGGGGGTATGGAATTCACCCCTCCACTTT. Residues: CASSPEGVWNSPLHF. The chain carries TRBV19 and TRBJ1-6; TRBD1 might be the D (6 bases). The CDR3 runs to 15 residues. The germline V and J ends were trimmed by 5 bases and 7 bases, with 15 bases remaining between them. Germline V lookup: CDR1 LNHDA, CDR2 SQIVND (reference sequence).

The chain is built from TRBV28 and TRBJ2-7, with D hard to call. The CDR3 length is 12 residues. V lost 7 bases and J lost 4, with 11 bases in between. The germline CDR1 and CDR2 sequences are MDHEN and SYDVKM. CDR3 DNA sequence: TGTGCCAGCAACAAGAGGCCATACGAGCAGTACTTC. As protein: CASNKRPYEQYF.

The rearrangement links TRBV18 to TRBJ1-5; tentative D call: TRBD1 (5 bases). This CDR3 spans 13 amino acids. Trimming pared 5 bases from V and 4 bases from J, leaving 9 bases between. Germline CDR1 reads KGHSH; CDR2 reads LQKENI. CDR3 region: CASSETENQPQHF. CDR3 nucleotide sequence: TGTGCCAGCTCAGAGACAGAGAATCAGCCCCAGCATTTT.

The V call is TRBV29-1, the J call TRBJ2-7; tentatively, D is TRBD2 (5 bases). Germline CDR1 and CDR2: SQVTM and ANQGSEA. Trimming took 3 bases from V and 1 from J, leaving 7 bases between them. The CDR3 consists of 12 residues. This CDR3 is CSVESGSYEQYF. DNA for the CDR3: TGCAGCGTTGAGTCGGGGTCCTACGAGCAGTACTTC.

The chain employs TRBV25-1 and TRBJ2-1, with TRBD1 matching 9 bases. The CDR3 covers 15 residues. Germline values: CDR1 MGHDK, CDR2 SYGVNS. The J segment lost 4 bases and the V segment lost 3 bases, leaving 4 bases of the junction unmatched. This chain's CDR3 is CASSDNRGPYNEQFF. The CDR3 DNA follows: TGTGCCAGCAGTGACAACAGGGGGCCTTACAATGAGCAGTTCTTC.

This clone showed up just once. The chain has TRBV18 and TRBJ2-7; 11 bases are a match to TRBD2. Looked up from germline, CDR1 is KGHSH and CDR2 is LQKENI. J gave up 4 bases and V 3 bases, and 8 bases lay outside the gene matches. This CDR3 is built from 16 residues. The CDR3 reads CASSPLTSGAIYEQYF. The CDR3 bases are TGTGCCAGCTCACCTTTGACTAGCGGGGCAATTTACGAGCAGTACTTC.